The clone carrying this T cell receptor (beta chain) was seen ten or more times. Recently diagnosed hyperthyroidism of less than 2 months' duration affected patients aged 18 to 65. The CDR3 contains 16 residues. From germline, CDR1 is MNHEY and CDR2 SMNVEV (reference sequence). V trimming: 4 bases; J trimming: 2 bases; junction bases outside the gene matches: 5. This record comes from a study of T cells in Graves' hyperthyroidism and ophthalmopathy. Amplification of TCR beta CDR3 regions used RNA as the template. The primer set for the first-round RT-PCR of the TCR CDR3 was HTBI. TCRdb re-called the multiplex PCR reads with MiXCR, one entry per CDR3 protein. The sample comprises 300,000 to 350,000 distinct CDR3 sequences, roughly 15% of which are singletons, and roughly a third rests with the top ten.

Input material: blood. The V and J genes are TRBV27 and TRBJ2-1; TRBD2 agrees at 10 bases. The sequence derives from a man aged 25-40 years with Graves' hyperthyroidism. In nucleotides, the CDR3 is TGTGCCAGCAGTTCTATAGCGGGAGGCCCCTACAATGAGCAGTTCTTC. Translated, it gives CASSSIAGGPYNEQFF.